Shown below are 24 T cell receptor beta chains from a single sample sequenced in a study of T cells after yellow fever vaccination. TCRdb reprocessed the 5' RACE reads via MiXCR and lists one record per CDR3 protein. The table has approximately 300,000 distinct CDR3 sequences, 10% to 15% seen once; the top ten hold 0.4% to 0.65%. Sample: CD4+ T cells sorted from PBMCs, taken 45 days after the yellow fever booster vaccination. The receptors stem from a man in his thirties or forties who received the YFV17D yellow fever vaccine.

A few counts support this clonotype. The chain carries TRBV29-1 and TRBJ2-5; D is perhaps TRBD2 (5 bases). The CDR3 consists of 15 residues. The V and J ends lost 7 bases and 7 bases respectively, with 25 bases between them. Per germline, CDR1 SQVTM and CDR2 ANQGSEA. The CDR3 nucleotides read TGCAGCGGCCTTGTAGTAAGAGGGCCTTGGGGGACCCAGTACTTC. It encodes CSGLVVRGPWGTQYF.

This clonotype was detected only a few times. The rearrangement links TRBV20-1 to TRBJ2-5; D call uncertain. Germline CDR1 is DFQATT and CDR2 is SNEGSKA (reference sequence). This CDR3 contains 14 residues. Trimming removed 5 bases at V and 5 bases at J, with 18 bases between. The CDR3 coding sequence is TGCAGTGCTCTCCTCCCGGTCCATGAGGAGACCCAGTACTTC. Translated, it gives CSALLPVHEETQYF.

The chain couples TRBV12-3 or TRBV12-4 to TRBJ2-5, with 10 bases fitting TRBD2. This CDR3 is 15 amino acids long. J lost 2 bases, V lost 4 bases, and 4 bases had no gene match. This CDR3 is CASSWVAGGQETQYF. The CDR3 DNA reads as TGTGCCAGCAGTTGGGTAGCGGGAGGACAAGAGACCCAGTACTTC.

J is TRBJ2-6 and V is TRBV2; D not certain. This CDR3 spans 17 amino acids. Germline CDR1 SNHLY, CDR2 FYNNEI. The CDR3, as DNA: TGTACCTTCAGTCCCGACACTTCACTCTCTGGGGCCAACGTCCTGACTTTC. Translating gives CTFSPDTSLSGANVLTF.

The chain combines TRBV5-1 with TRBJ2-1; 8 nucleotides line up with TRBD2. This CDR3 has 13 amino acids. V trimming: 9 bases; J trimming: 4 bases; junction bases outside the gene matches: 6. Germline V gene data show CDR1 as SGHRS and CDR2 as YFSETQ. In nucleotides, the CDR3 is TGCGCCACCGGGGGGGGAACTTACAATGAGCAGTTCTTC. This sequence encodes CATGGGTYNEQFF.

The rearrangement links TRBV18 to TRBJ2-5, with D tentatively TRBD2 (6 bases). V was trimmed by 0 bases and J by 3 bases, leaving 8 bases between them. The CDR3 spans 14 residues. Per germline, CDR1 KGHSH and CDR2 LQKENI. CDR3 loop: CASSPPGGKETQYF. CDR3 coding DNA: TGTGCCAGCTCACCACCGGGCGGGAAAGAGACCCAGTACTTC.

The genes are TRBV6-2 or TRBV6-3 and TRBJ2-7; D is unclear. This CDR3 comprises 11 residues. V lost 7 bases, J lost 3 bases, and 7 bases lay in between. Germline-derived CDR1 and CDR2 are MNHEY and SVGEGT. CDR3 in amino acids: CASKRLYEQYF. CDR3 nucleotides: TGTGCCAGCAAAAGACTCTACGAGCAGTACTTC.

As to this clonotype: This could be a read error, since a much larger clone is one nucleotide away. V usage is TRBV20-1 and J usage is TRBJ2-2, with D possibly being TRBD2 (7 bases). Germline V gene sequence: CDR1 DFQATT, CDR2 SNEGSKA (reference sequence). The CDR3 is made up of 12 amino acids. Trimming removed 3 bases at V and 9 bases at J, with 11 bases between. DNA of the CDR3: TGCAGTGCTAGCGCGGGGGCCCGGGAGCTGTTTTTT. It specifies CSASAGARELFF.

The chain has TRBV7-2 and TRBJ2-4; 7 bases align to TRBD1. J gave up 8 bases and V 2 bases, and 12 bases lay outside the gene matches. This CDR3 spans 16 amino acids. In germline, CDR1 is SGHTA, CDR2 FQGNSA. This CDR3 reads CASSLRIRKGADIQYF. In nucleotides, the CDR3 is TGTGCCAGCAGCTTAAGAATTCGGAAGGGGGCTGACATTCAGTACTTC.

The chain joins TRBV18 to TRBJ2-1; D is unclear. Germline V gene data show CDR1 as KGHSH and CDR2 as LQKENI. The CDR3 has 15 amino acids. The V and J ends lost 3 bases and 4 bases respectively, with 13 bases between them. The DNA of the CDR3 is TGTGCCAGCTCACCGGCACGGCTAGGTTACAATGAGCAGTTCTTC. Its translation: CASSPARLGYNEQFF.

This clonotype showed up many times. The genes are TRBV20-1 and TRBJ2-7, with 8 bases identical to TRBD1. In germline, CDR1 is DFQATT, CDR2 SNEGSKA (reference sequence). J lost 5 bases, V lost 0 bases, and 6 bases had no gene match. CDR3 length: 14 amino acids. The CDR3 nucleotides read TGCAGTGCTAGAGATCCCGACAGGGGAGACGAGCAGTACTTC. Encoded protein: CSARDPDRGDEQYF.

This clonotype was found many times. The rearrangement uses TRBV6-5 and TRBJ1-2; 8 bases line up with TRBD1. Germline CDR1 reads MNHEY; CDR2 reads SVGAGI. This CDR3 region has 14 residues. V dropped 4 bases and J dropped 4; count of bases not matched to a gene: 5. CDR3 in DNA: TGTGCCAGCAGTTCCAACAGGGGGGGCTATGGCTACACCTTC. Translated: CASSSNRGGYGYTF.

Points on this clonotype: A junction boundary mismatches the germline segment, possibly from a read error. The chain employs TRBV5-1 and TRBJ2-7; D might be TRBD1 (6 bases). From germline, CDR1 is SGHRS and CDR2 YFSETQ. This CDR3 contains 17 residues. The CDR3 region has the DNA TGCGCCAGCATCTTGGTACCTTCGCCGAGGGGGTCCTACGAGCAGTACTTC. Encoded protein: CASILVPSPRGSYEQYF.

This clonotype has at least ten counts. The rearrangement joins TRBV7-2 to TRBJ2-1; TRBD2 aligns across 7 bases. Germline assignment: CDR1 SGHTA and CDR2 FQGNSA. The CDR3 runs to 14 residues. After removal of 3 bases from V and 7 bases from J, the junction contained 6 bases not matched to a gene. The CDR3 here is CASSFVLAANEQFF. CDR3 sequence (DNA): TGTGCCAGCAGCTTTGTCCTAGCGGCAAATGAGCAGTTCTTC.

The table lists this clonotype with a few counts. This chain connects TRBV12-3 or TRBV12-4 to TRBJ2-2, with D uncertain. The CDR3 contains 13 residues. Trimming took 3 bases from V and 7 from J, leaving 9 bases between them. CDR3 sequence: CASSFFGGGELFF. Here the CDR3 DNA reads TGTGCCAGCAGTTTCTTCGGCGGCGGGGAGCTGTTTTTT.

V usage is TRBV11-2 and J usage is TRBJ2-1; unclear D gene. Per the germline V gene, CDR1 is SGHAT and CDR2 is FQNNGV. This CDR3 comprises 18 residues. V shed 4 bases and J shed 0 bases, with 19 bases lying between them. CDR3 in DNA: TGTGCCAGCAGCTCACAACCCAGGTCGTACAGCTCCTACAATGAGCAGTTCTTC. This gives the protein CASSSQPRSYSSYNEQFF.

This clonotype was picked up a small number of times. The rearrangement uses TRBV12-3 or TRBV12-4 and TRBJ2-7, with 7 nucleotides matching TRBD1. J gave up 2 bases and V 5 bases, and 6 bases lay outside the gene matches. This CDR3 spans 14 amino acids. DNA of the CDR3: TGTGCCAGCAGTCCCCAGACAGGGCCCTACGAGCAGTACTTC. This sequence encodes CASSPQTGPYEQYF.

The V and J genes are TRBV6-5 and TRBJ2-7, with D possibly TRBD1 on 5 matching bases. The CDR3 covers 11 residues. Germline V CDR1 and CDR2: MNHEY, SVGAGI. The germline V and J ends were trimmed by 6 bases and 9 bases, with 12 bases remaining between them. CDR3 nucleotide sequence: TGTGCCAGCAGCCACCGACAGCGGCAGTACTTC. This gives the protein CASSHRQRQYF.

The CDR3 nucleotides read TGCAGTGCCACCAACCCAGGGATCGGGAACACTGAAGCTTTCTTT. Its protein is CSATNPGIGNTEAFF. The rearrangement uses TRBV20-1 and TRBJ1-1; maybe TRBD1 (5 bases). Germline values: CDR1 DFQATT, CDR2 SNEGSKA (reference sequence). Trimming removed 6 bases at V and 1 base at J, with 18 bases between. The CDR3 has 15 amino acids.

The V gene is TRBV30, the J gene TRBJ1-5; D remains unclear. The V end lost 0 bases, the J end lost 5 bases, and 8 bases lay between the germline ends. CDR1 and CDR2 (germline): GTSNPN, SVGIG (reference sequence). The CDR3 loop spans 13 amino acids. The CDR3 nucleotides are TGTGCCTGGAGTGTACTTGACTATCAGCCCCAGCATTTT. It encodes CAWSVLDYQPQHF.

This clonotype was seen a handful of times. The chain links TRBV12-3 or TRBV12-4 to TRBJ2-3; 7 nucleotides line up with TRBD2. After removal of 6 bases from V and 2 bases from J, the junction contained 11 bases not matched to a gene. The CDR3 contains 16 residues. Written as DNA, the CDR3 is TGTGCCAGCAGGGGGGGGGGAGGTACTACCACAGATACGCAGTATTTT. Encoded protein: CASRGGGGTTTDTQYF.

This chain links TRBV6-1 with TRBJ2-2; 7 bases fit TRBD1. J was trimmed by 5 bases and V by 8 bases; bases with no gene match: 8. From germline, CDR1 is MNHNS and CDR2 SASEGT. The CDR3 totals 14 residues. The CDR3 nucleotides read TGTGCCAGCTTCAGACAGGGACGGACCGGGGAGCTGTTTTTT. It yields the protein CASFRQGRTGELFF.

This clonotype has at least ten counts. The chain employs TRBV7-2 and TRBJ2-1; D unclear. Trimming left V 0 bases short and J 7 bases short, with 4 bases between. The CDR3 totals 12 residues. CDR1 and CDR2 from the germline V gene are SGHTA and FQGNSA. DNA of the CDR3: TGTGCCAGCAGCTTAGCGTGGAATGAGCAGTTCTTC. Protein sequence: CASSLAWNEQFF.

The chain recombines TRBV7-2 with TRBJ2-7, with TRBD2 identical over 7 bases. The CDR3 extends over 14 amino acids. The V and J ends lost 5 bases and 5 bases, in that order; junction bases with no gene match: 9. The germline CDR1 and CDR2 sequences are SGHTA and FQGNSA. CDR3 nucleotides: TGTGCCAGCAGCCAGAGCGGGGACGTGGACGAGCAGTACTTC. Its protein product is CASSQSGDVDEQYF.